The 23 T cell receptor beta chains in this list originate from one sample, sequenced in a study of shared clonotypes between healthy human individuals (dated by TCRdb to 2018 to 2020). To prepare the library, the immunoSEQ multiplex PCR assay was applied. TCRdb took over this immuneACCESS table, retaining in-frame rearrangements with V and J assigned. Such tables are incomplete; in checked studies, under half of the missing clones stem from an unresolved V gene, and the remainder is unexplained. This sample gives about 380,000 clones in total; 90% to 97% of them show up just once. Clones ranked in the top ten supply approximately 0.3% of the sample. The sample taken for sequencing was memory CD8+ T cells sorted from blood. The cell subset or site label on this specimen signifies: CD45RO+ cells pooled with CCR7-negative TemRA cells. All receptors come from a man aged 25 to 40 in good health.

The gene calls are TRBV5-4 and TRBJ2-1, with TRBD2 matching 14 bases. V trimming: 0 bases; J trimming: 10 bases; junction bases outside the gene matches: 18. The CDR3 is made up of 20 amino acids. In germline, CDR1 is SGHNT, CDR2 YYREEE (reference sequence). The DNA for the CDR3 is TGTGCCAGCAGCTTGGCCGTCAGTCTAGGGACTAGCGGGAGTCCCGAGGAGCAGTTCTTC. Translation: CASSLAVSLGTSGSPEEQFF.

The chain employs TRBV19 and TRBJ2-1; possible D gene TRBD1, 5 bases. Per the germline V gene, CDR1 is LNHDA and CDR2 is SQIVND (reference sequence). V was trimmed by 6 bases and J by 5 bases, leaving 5 bases between them. CDR3 length equals 11 residues. The CDR3 DNA follows: TGTGCCAGTAGCAGGGACAATGAGCAGTTCTTC. Protein sequence: CASSRDNEQFF.

The rearrangement links TRBV19 to TRBJ2-2; 7 bases match TRBD1. Trimming removed 5 bases from V and 4 bases from J; junction bases left unmatched: 4. CDR1 LNHDA and CDR2 SQIVND come from the germline V gene (reference sequence). This CDR3 comprises 14 residues. The CDR3 nucleotides are TGTGCCAGTAGTCTAGGGGGCGCCACCGGGGAGCTGTTTTTT. Its translation: CASSLGGATGELFF.

J is TRBJ2-1 and V is TRBV5-1; a possible D gene is TRBD1 (5 bases). This CDR3 comprises 14 residues. The V end was cut by 1 base, the J end by 7 bases, with 12 bases between. Germline-derived CDR1 and CDR2 are SGHRS and YFSETQ. The CDR3 DNA reads TGCGCCAGCAGCTTGTGGGGCCCCCAGAATGAGCAGTTCTTC. Translating it yields CASSLWGPQNEQFF.

The chain uses TRBV6-5 and TRBJ2-7; D assignment may be TRBD1 or TRBD2 (5 bases each). Trimming shortened V by 2 bases and J by 0 bases, and 11 bases separated the two germline ends. Germline V gene lookup returns CDR1 MNHEY and CDR2 SVGAGI. The CDR3 extends over 15 amino acids. This CDR3 reads CASSYARGFSYEQYF. CDR3 nucleotides: TGTGCCAGCAGTTACGCTCGGGGCTTCTCCTACGAGCAGTACTTC.

The chain joins TRBV19 to TRBJ1-5; 8 nucleotides match TRBD1. Germline CDR1 reads LNHDA; CDR2 reads SQIVND (reference sequence). Trimming at V came to 4 bases and at J to 7 bases, leaving 6 bases not matched to a gene. The CDR3 is made up of 14 amino acids. This CDR3 is CASSKTGGTQPQHF. In nucleotides, the CDR3 is TGTGCCAGTAGTAAAACAGGGGGTACGCAGCCCCAGCATTTT.

Comment on this clone: Within the sample, other DNA sequences also encode this same CDR3. The rearrangement links TRBV5-1 to TRBJ2-5; 9 bases map to TRBD1. The germline V gene has CDR1 SGHRS and CDR2 YFSETQ. The CDR3 is 13 amino acids. V shed 3 bases, J shed 5 bases, and the junction held 2 bases outside the gene matches. The CDR3 nucleotides read TGCGCCAGCAGCTCCGACAGGGGGGAGACCCAGTACTTC. Residues: CASSSDRGETQYF.

J is TRBJ2-1 and V is TRBV5-1; 14 bases line up with TRBD2. This CDR3 is 17 amino acids long. The germline V gene encodes CDR1 SGHRS and CDR2 YFSETQ. V shed 8 bases and J 0 bases; nucleotides not matched to a gene: 7. CDR3 loop: CARSGLAGECSYNEQFF. DNA for the CDR3: TGCGCCAGATCGGGACTAGCGGGAGAGTGCTCCTACAATGAGCAGTTCTTC.

In its sample, this clone was seen once. V gene TRBV18 combines with J gene TRBJ1-1, with D perhaps matching TRBD1 (6 bases). Trimming left V 2 bases short and J 0 bases short, with 7 bases between. This CDR3 is 14 amino acids long. Germline values: CDR1 KGHSH, CDR2 LQKENI. This CDR3 is CASSPDRMNTEAFF. Here the CDR3 DNA reads TGTGCCAGCTCACCAGACAGGATGAACACTGAAGCTTTCTTT.

The rearrangement uses TRBV6-5 and TRBJ1-2, with D unclear. Trimming removed 2 bases at V and 8 bases at J, with 9 bases between. CDR3 size: 12 residues. CDR1 and CDR2 (germline): MNHEY, SVGAGI. Here the CDR3 reads CASSYGQTGYTF. CDR3 bases: TGTGCCAGCAGTTACGGTCAGACGGGCTACACCTTC.

The rearrangement links TRBV27 to TRBJ2-2; tentatively, D is TRBD1 (5 bases). The germline V gene has CDR1 MNHEY and CDR2 SMNVEV (reference sequence). V lost 5 bases and J 4 bases, leaving 11 bases between the germline ends. The CDR3 consists of 14 residues. The CDR3 sequence is CASSATGATGELFF. DNA of the CDR3: TGTGCCAGCAGTGCTACAGGAGCCACCGGGGAGCTGTTTTTT.

DNA of the CDR3: TGTGCCAGCAGTTCCTTTCCTTGGACCGATACGCAGTATTTT. Its protein product is CASSSFPWTDTQYF. This sequence joins TRBV6-5 and TRBJ2-3; D remains ambiguous. This CDR3 region has 14 residues. Germline assignment: CDR1 MNHEY and CDR2 SVGAGI. V was clipped by 4 bases and J by 6 bases, with 14 bases between them.

The V gene is TRBV7-9, the J gene TRBJ2-1; 9 bases line up with TRBD1. V shed 4 bases and J 8 bases; nucleotides not matched to a gene: 6. Germline CDR1 SEHNR, CDR2 FQNEAQ (reference sequence). The CDR3 is 14 amino acids. The CDR3 loop is CASSSGTGWDEQFF. CDR3 in DNA: TGTGCCAGCAGCTCAGGGACAGGGTGGGATGAGCAGTTCTTC.

With respect to this clone: The identical CDR3 is also encoded by other nucleotide sequences in the sample. CDR3 sequence (DNA): TGTGCCAGCAGTTTAGACTCATCCTACGAGCAGTACTTC. It translates to CASSLDSSYEQYF. The chain recombines TRBV27 with TRBJ2-7; unclear D gene. V was trimmed by 2 bases and J by 1 base, leaving 6 bases between them. This CDR3 is built from 13 residues. Germline V lookup: CDR1 MNHEY, CDR2 SMNVEV (reference sequence).

This chain links TRBV4-1 with TRBJ2-3; D not certain. The CDR3 extends over 16 amino acids. The germline V gene encodes CDR1 MGHRA and CDR2 YSYEKL. V was clipped by 4 bases and J by 2 bases, with 16 bases between them. The CDR3 DNA follows: TGCGCCAGCAGCCCCCAGGAGCGACGAATCACAGATACGCAGTATTTT. Translation: CASSPQERRITDTQYF.

The V and J genes are TRBV27 and TRBJ1-5, with D possibly being TRBD1 (6 bases). This CDR3 region has 13 residues. In germline, CDR1 is MNHEY, CDR2 SMNVEV (reference sequence). V gave up 5 bases and J gave up 7 bases, with 12 bases separating them. In nucleotides, the CDR3 is TGTGCCAGCAGTCTATATCAGGGGCAGCCCCAGCATTTT. This translates into CASSLYQGQPQHF.

This rearrangement joins TRBV9 to TRBJ1-3; D is perhaps TRBD1 (5 bases). The germline V gene encodes CDR1 SGDLS and CDR2 YYNGEE. The CDR3 consists of 17 residues. With 4 bases removed from V and 1 base from J, the gap between germline ends came to 18 bases. The CDR3 is CASSLSLGDQSGNTIYF. The CDR3 DNA reads as TGTGCCAGCAGCCTCTCCCTTGGGGACCAGTCTGGAAACACCATATATTTT. The full variable domain, its missing parts supplied by reference TRBV9 and TRBJ1-3, is DSGVTQTPKHLITATGQRVTLRCSPRSGDLSVYWYQQSLDQGLQFLIQYYNGEERAKGNILERFSAQQFPDLHSELNLSSLELGDSALYFCASSLSLGDQSGNTIYFGEGSWLTVV.

The rearrangement links TRBV7-3 to TRBJ2-3; D gene ambiguous. Deletions cut 3 bases from V and 7 bases from J, with 14 bases between. In germline, CDR1 is SGHTA, CDR2 FQGTGA. The CDR3 is 14 residues long. Written as DNA, the CDR3 is TGTGCCAGCAGCTTGGACCGACCCCCCAATACGCAGTATTTT. Its translation is CASSLDRPPNTQYF.

This clone was observed a handful of times. In DNA, the CDR3 is TGCGCCAGCAGCCCAAACATCGGACAGGGGGCCGGCTACACCTTC. Translated, it gives CASSPNIGQGAGYTF. The rearrangement uses TRBV5-1 and TRBJ1-2, with 11 bases lining up with TRBD1. The CDR3 contains 15 residues. J lost 8 bases, V lost 4 bases, and 10 bases had no gene match. Looked up from germline, CDR1 is SGHRS and CDR2 is YFSETQ.

The J gene is TRBJ1-5, the V gene TRBV30; 9 nucleotides match TRBD1. Germline V lookup: CDR1 GTSNPN, CDR2 SVGIG (reference sequence). Trimming removed 5 bases from V and 0 bases from J; junction bases left unmatched: 5. The CDR3 is 15 residues long. This CDR3 is CAWLEQGASNQPQHF. The CDR3 DNA reads as TGTGCCTGGTTAGAACAGGGGGCTAGCAATCAGCCCCAGCATTTT.

The count of this clone is one. V gene TRBV4-2 combines with J gene TRBJ2-3; a possible D gene is TRBD1 (6 bases). Germline V gene lookup returns CDR1 LGHNA and CDR2 YNFKEQ. The germline V and J ends were trimmed by 2 bases and 4 bases, with 10 bases remaining between them. This CDR3 is built from 14 residues. The CDR3 loop reads CASSQSQGSDTQYF. CDR3 coding DNA: TGTGCCAGCAGCCAATCACAGGGCTCAGATACGCAGTATTTT.

Regarding this clone: It is likely a read error, because the conserved phenylalanine at the end of the CDR3 is missing. The DNA is left out, because the CDR3 cannot be placed on it with certainty; the CDR3 is given as TCRdb lists it. This chain joins TRBV29-1 and TRBJ1-1. The CDR3 has 8 residues if both end residues are counted. Germline V gives CDR1 SQVTM, CDR2 ANQGSEA. The CDR3 sequence is CSVDGAGL.

The table lists this clone with a count of one. The gene calls are TRBV4-1 and TRBJ2-5; TRBD1 matches 10 bases. The CDR3 covers 15 residues. V was clipped by 1 base and J by 5 bases; unmatched bases: 4. Germline V lookup: CDR1 MGHRA, CDR2 YSYEKL. Written as DNA, the CDR3 is TGCGCCAGCAGCCAAGGAGACAGGGGGCACGAGACCCAGTACTTC. This encodes CASSQGDRGHETQYF.